This is a list of T cell receptor beta chains from one sample in a study of CD8 T cells in Susac syndrome. TCRdb analysed the immunoSEQ multiplex PCR reads with MiXCR anew, one entry per CDR3 protein. This table has around 160,000 distinct CDR3 sequences, just under 95% appearing once. The sequenced material came from CD4+ T cells from PBMCs. Receptors were obtained from a human donor in good health. CDR3s include the opening cysteine and the closing phenylalanine or tryptophan. Fields, in order: CDR3 DNA, CDR3 protein, J gene, D gene, clone size, V gene. The D gene is left open where the match is weak. Size values are once, few and many counts, or a class for expanded clones, and some rows have none.

TGCGCCAGCAGCTTCTCCAGGACGCTCGCCCTGAATGAGCAGTTCTTC CASSFSRTLALNEQFF TRBJ2-1 NA NA TRBV5-1
TGCAGCGTTGAAGATCCCGGGCAGCCCCAGCATTTT CSVEDPGQPQHF TRBJ1-5 NA few TRBV29-1
TGTGCCAGCAGGACAACAAATAATTCACCCCTCCACTTT CASRTTNNSPLHF TRBJ1-6 NA NA TRBV6-1
TGCAGTGCTAGAGCGGGGGGCCCTTACAATGAGCAGTTCTTC CSARAGGPYNEQFF TRBJ2-1 NA NA TRBV20-1
TGTGCCAGCAGCCAAGTTCTAGCGGGTGATACGCAGTATTTT CASSQVLAGDTQYF TRBJ2-3 TRBD2 NA TRBV3-1
TGTGCCAGCAGCTTAGCCGTGAGCTCTGAAAACACCATATATTTT CASSLAVSSENTIYF TRBJ1-3 NA NA TRBV13
TGTGCCACCAGCAGTTCATTGGCGGGGGGTCGCTACAATGAGCAGTTCTTC CATSSSLAGGRYNEQFF TRBJ2-1 TRBD2 NA TRBV15
TGTGCCAGCAGACTCCGGGACAGGGGGCCCGAAGCTTTCTTT CASRLRDRGPEAFF TRBJ1-1 TRBD1 NA TRBV12-3/TRBV12-4
TGCAGCGTTAGACAGGGGCTCTTGGGGCCCCAGCATTTT CSVRQGLLGPQHF TRBJ1-5 TRBD1 NA TRBV29-1
TGCGCCAGCAGCCGAAGAACAGGACAGTCAGAGACCCAGTACTTC CASSRRTGQSETQYF TRBJ2-5 NA NA TRBV4-1
TGTGCCAGCAGCCAAGATCTCGGGGATCCGCCCCAGCATTTT CASSQDLGDPPQHF TRBJ1-5 NA NA TRBV3-1
TGTGCCACCAGCAGAGATCCGGGGCTCTATGGCTACACCTTC CATSRDPGLYGYTF TRBJ1-2 NA NA TRBV15
TGCAGTGCTCGCCTCCCGATAGGGTACACTGAAGCTTTCTTT CSARLPIGYTEAFF TRBJ1-1 NA NA TRBV20-1
TGTGCCAGCAGCCAAAAGTCAGACCCACTGCTCTCTGGAAACACCATATATTTT CASSQKSDPLLSGNTIYF TRBJ1-3 NA once TRBV4-2
TGTGTCATTGGGGGGGGAACAGAGACCCAGTACTTC CVIGGGTETQYF TRBJ2-5 TRBD2 NA TRBV7-9
TGCAGCGTCCGGACAGGGGTTTTGGGAACTAATGAAAAACTGTTTTTT CSVRTGVLGTNEKLFF TRBJ1-4 TRBD1 NA TRBV29-1